This TCR beta chain is drawn from a study of T cell changes during pregnancy in multiple sclerosis. Clones were read by immunoSEQ multiplex PCR, and TCRdb kept only the in-frame ones, dropping some. The sample consists of 69,000 or so clones, 85% to 95% of them appearing once. There are 17 residues in the CDR3. V shed 3 bases and J 3 bases; nucleotides not matched to a gene: 9. Germline V gene lookup returns CDR1 SGHRS and CDR2 YFSETQ. The sequencing used peripheral blood, collected before pregnancy. The gene calls are TRBV5-1 and TRBJ1-2; 12 bases fit TRBD1. The sequence came from a female donor with multiple sclerosis, enrolled in a pregnancy study. The CDR3 reads CASSSGTGGIDDYGYTF. Written as DNA, the CDR3 is TGCGCCAGCAGCTCGGGGACAGGGGGCATTGACGACTATGGCTACACCTTC.